The clone carrying this T cell receptor (beta chain) was seen more than once but under ten times. Its target is unknown. It was RNA transcripts that yielded the amplified TCR beta CDR3 regions. With the HTBI primer set, the TCR CDR3 went through a first round of RT-PCR. One entry per CDR3 protein results from TCRdb running MiXCR on the multiplex PCR reads. The repertoire holds hundreds of thousands of distinct CDR3 sequences, with 12% to 15% as singletons. This specimen belongs to a study of T cells in Graves' hyperthyroidism and ophthalmopathy. General observations from the study: A 13 V-J model separated ophthalmopathy from stable hyperthyroidism.

This TCR derives from a woman in her 40s with Graves' hyperthyroidism. The sequencing sample was made of blood.

CDR3 in amino acids: CASSEGVGTHNEQFF. CDR3 DNA: TGCGCCAGCAGTGAAGGGGTCGGGACCCACAATGAGCAGTTCTTC. The chain employs TRBV10-2 and TRBJ2-1; D assignment may be TRBD1 or TRBD2 (5 bases each). Trimming left V 3 bases short and J 5 bases short, with 14 bases between. Germline values: CDR1 WSHSY, CDR2 SAAADI. The CDR3 is 15 amino acids.